This T cell receptor beta chain was profiled in a study of cytomegalovirus exposure and HLA in healthy donors. About the study: An earlier analysis identified under 130 million unique TCR beta sequences in about 179 million T cells. Findings and caveats of the study: Previously analyzed data showed that most TCR beta V segments were productive at a frequency of about 87% or about 30%. Reported performance of the classifier showed diagnosis of cytomegalovirus status with high specificity and sensitivity. Judged likely to be a sequencing artifact was a cluster of highly shared sequence variants.

60 Vbeta and 13 Jbeta primers were used in PCR. Generated by immunoSEQ multiplex PCR, the TCRdb table keeps only in-frame clones and is missing some. The table for this sample gives about 41,000 clones. On this clone itself: Its specificity is unknown.

V lost 1 base and J lost 3, with 9 bases in between. The germline V gene has CDR1 SEHNR and CDR2 FQNEAQ (reference sequence). The CDR3 contains 15 residues. The rearrangement links TRBV7-9 to TRBJ2-2; possibly TRBD2 for D (5 bases). Source material: PBMCs. The source is a man aged 30 to 39 in good health and CMV-seronegative. The CDR3 bases are TGTGCCAGCAGCTTAGGAGGGAGTCACACCGGGGAGCTGTTTTTT. The encoded protein is CASSLGGSHTGELFF.